Following are 18 T cell receptor beta chains from one sample sequenced in a study of T cell changes during pregnancy in multiple sclerosis (dated by TCRdb to the late 2010s). Preparation of the library involved the immunoSEQ multiplex PCR assay. Sourced from immuneACCESS, this table was stored by TCRdb with only in-frame sequences that have V and J called. A share of the clones is absent; for the studies checked, an unresolved V gene accounts for under half, and the remainder has no known explanation. Here the sample has tens of thousands of clones; approximately 89% occur a single time. The ten largest clones capture less than 3.5% of the sample. Specimen: CD8+ T cells from peripheral blood mononuclear cells, collected in the second trimester of pregnancy. The receptor source for this set is a female donor with multiple sclerosis, enrolled in a pregnancy study.

J is TRBJ2-5 and V is TRBV6-5; D may be TRBD2 (6 bases). The CDR3 covers 13 residues. V lost 5 bases to trimming and J lost 3 bases, with 10 bases between them. Germline V CDR1 and CDR2: MNHEY, SVGAGI. CDR3 region: CASSNAGKETQYF. CDR3 bases: TGTGCCAGCAGTAATGCGGGAAAAGAGACCCAGTACTTC.

The genes are TRBV5-4 and TRBJ2-7, with a possible D match to TRBD1 (5 bases). The CDR3 loop spans 14 amino acids. With 0 bases removed from V and 4 bases from J, the gap between germline ends came to 11 bases. The germline V gene has CDR1 SGHNT and CDR2 YYREEE (reference sequence). CDR3 loop: CASSLGGQPYEQYF. In DNA form, the CDR3 reads TGTGCCAGCAGCTTGGGAGGACAACCATACGAGCAGTACTTC.

The V and J genes are TRBV5-5 and TRBJ1-1, with D perhaps matching TRBD1 (6 bases). CDR3 length equals 15 residues. The V and J ends lost 2 bases and 0 bases respectively, with 11 bases between them. The V gene's germline CDR1 is SGHKS and CDR2 YYEKEE (reference sequence). In DNA, the CDR3 is TGTGCCAGCAGCTTCCGCGGACAGTTGAACACTGAAGCTTTCTTT. Protein product: CASSFRGQLNTEAFF.

V gene TRBV5-1 combines with J gene TRBJ2-3; D might be TRBD2 (5 bases). The CDR3 is 14 residues long. The ends were cut back, 7 bases at V and 0 bases at J, with 12 bases in the middle. Germline CDR1 SGHRS, CDR2 YFSETQ. CDR3 residues: CASYSGDSTDTQYF. CDR3 sequence (DNA): TGCGCCAGCTACTCCGGGGATAGCACAGATACGCAGTATTTT.

The chain carries TRBV11-2 and TRBJ2-3; TRBD1 matches at 10 bases. The CDR3 consists of 14 residues. The V segment lost 5 bases and the J segment 2 bases; nucleotides outside the gene matches: 1. The germline V gene encodes CDR1 SGHAT and CDR2 FQNNGV. CDR3 DNA: TGTGCCAGCAGCGGACAGGGGGACACAGATACGCAGTATTTT. Amino acid sequence: CASSGQGDTDTQYF. The entire variable domain, with the rest obtained from reference TRBV11-2 and TRBJ2-3, is as follows: EAGVAQSPRYKIIEKRQSVAFWCNPISGHATLYWYQQILGQGPKLLIQFQNNGVVDDSQLPKDRFSAERLKGVDSTLKIQPAKLEDSAVYLCASSGQGDTDTQYFGPGTRLTVL.

V is TRBV9 and J is TRBJ2-7, with 8 bases identical to TRBD2. CDR3 size: 14 residues. Unmatched junction bases numbered 4, after V lost 3 bases and J lost 2 bases. Per germline, CDR1 SGDLS and CDR2 YYNGEE. CDR3 DNA sequence: TGTGCCAGCAGCGCGGGGGGGAGTCCCTACGAGCAGTACTTC. The encoded protein is CASSAGGSPYEQYF.

This clone was picked up a small number of times. The chain links TRBV29-1 to TRBJ1-4; a possible D gene is TRBD1 (6 bases). The CDR3 is 14 residues long. Trimming pared 4 bases from V and 5 bases from J, leaving 14 bases between. The germline gives CDR1 SQVTM, CDR2 ANQGSEA. This CDR3 reads CSVAQTGLNEKLFF. The CDR3 DNA reads as TGCAGCGTTGCGCAGACAGGACTCAATGAAAAACTGTTTTTT.

V gene TRBV9 combines with J gene TRBJ2-5, with 10 bases that match TRBD2. This CDR3 comprises 16 residues. Germline V gene sequence: CDR1 SGDLS, CDR2 YYNGEE. V shed 1 base, J shed 1 base, and the junction held 4 bases outside the gene matches. CDR3 amino acids: CASSVPSGGAQETQYF. DNA of the CDR3: TGTGCCAGCAGCGTACCGAGCGGGGGGGCCCAAGAGACCCAGTACTTC.

The V gene is TRBV7-9, the J gene TRBJ2-3, with 7 nucleotides matching TRBD2. Trimming cost V 2 bases and J 3 bases; bases outside gene matches: 8. This CDR3 has 16 amino acids. The germline CDR1 and CDR2 sequences are SEHNR and FQNEAQ (reference sequence). CDR3: CASSLSGGGETDTQYF. The CDR3 DNA reads as TGTGCCAGCAGCTTATCGGGGGGAGGGGAAACAGATACGCAGTATTTT.

The chain recombines TRBV4-3 with TRBJ2-1, with 10 bases identical to TRBD2. Trimming removed 0 bases from V and 3 bases from J; junction bases left unmatched: 5. The CDR3 consists of 17 residues. Germline V gives CDR1 LGHNA, CDR2 YSLEER. The CDR3 region is CASSQDHSGGDYNEQFF. CDR3 in DNA: TGCGCCAGCAGCCAAGATCACAGCGGGGGGGACTACAATGAGCAGTTCTTC.

The chain employs TRBV25-1 and TRBJ1-2; 8 nucleotides align to TRBD1. This CDR3 has 14 amino acids. V shed 3 bases and J 7 bases; nucleotides not matched to a gene: 7. The V gene's germline CDR1 is MGHDK and CDR2 SYGVNS. The CDR3 DNA is TGTGCCAGCAGTGAGACAGGGGCTATCTCTGGCTACACCTTC. It codes for CASSETGAISGYTF.

This chain uses TRBV28 with TRBJ2-1; TRBD2 matches 12 bases. CDR1 and CDR2 from the germline V gene are MDHEN and SYDVKM. This CDR3 has 17 amino acids. Germline trimming cut 3 bases from V and 5 bases from J; bases unmatched to any gene: 8. CDR3 in amino acids: CASSFPTSGGTHNEQFF. CDR3 in DNA: TGTGCCAGCAGTTTCCCGACTAGCGGGGGCACACACAATGAGCAGTTCTTC.

The V and J genes are TRBV6-4 and TRBJ2-1; 7 bases align to TRBD1. CDR3 length: 13 residues. The germline V gene encodes CDR1 MRHNA and CDR2 SNTAGT. The V segment lost 6 bases and the J segment 12 bases; nucleotides outside the gene matches: 11. CDR3 nucleotides: TGTGCCAGCAGCGCCGGGACAGAGGCCCCGCAGTTCTTC. As protein: CASSAGTEAPQFF.

The rearrangement uses TRBV7-9 and TRBJ1-1, with D maybe TRBD1 (5 bases). V was trimmed by 3 bases and J by 0 bases, leaving 20 bases between them. CDR3 length equals 18 residues. Germline-derived CDR1 and CDR2 are SEHNR and FQNEAQ (reference sequence). The CDR3, as DNA: TGTGCCAGCAGCTTCCCGGTGGGGGGAGGAGGGATGAACACTGAAGCTTTCTTT. Protein sequence: CASSFPVGGGGMNTEAFF.

The rearrangement links TRBV27 to TRBJ2-1; TRBD2 matches at 9 bases. The CDR3 totals 14 residues. Per the germline V gene, CDR1 is MNHEY and CDR2 is SMNVEV (reference sequence). V shed 5 bases and J 6 bases; nucleotides not matched to a gene: 5. CDR3 DNA sequence: TGTGCCAGCAGTCCTGGCGGGGGGGTCAATGAGCAGTTCTTC. Its protein product is CASSPGGGVNEQFF.

The V gene is TRBV6-1, the J gene TRBJ1-6; weak D call: TRBD1 (5 bases). CDR1 and CDR2 from the germline V gene are MNHNS and SASEGT. The CDR3 covers 14 residues. CDR3 in amino acids: CAIIQGSENSPLHF. CDR3 DNA: TGTGCTATCATTCAGGGCTCAGAGAATTCACCCCTCCACTTT.

The chain employs TRBV4-3 and TRBJ1-1, with 7 bases identical to TRBD1. Trimming at V came to 0 bases and at J to 1 base, leaving 5 bases not matched to a gene. Germline CDR1 is LGHNA and CDR2 is YSLEER. The CDR3 covers 16 residues. The CDR3 spells CASSQEGGWGNTEAFF. CDR3 DNA: TGCGCCAGCAGCCAAGAAGGGGGCTGGGGGAACACTGAAGCTTTCTTT.

This chain connects TRBV7-2 to TRBJ2-7, with D possibly TRBD2 on 6 matching bases. Germline V gives CDR1 SGHTA, CDR2 FQGNSA. V lost 3 bases, J lost 6 bases, and 12 bases lay in between. This CDR3 is 13 amino acids long. CDR3 sequence: CASSFSGDGEQYF. The CDR3 nucleotides read TGTGCCAGCAGCTTTTCGGGGGATGGCGAGCAGTACTTC.